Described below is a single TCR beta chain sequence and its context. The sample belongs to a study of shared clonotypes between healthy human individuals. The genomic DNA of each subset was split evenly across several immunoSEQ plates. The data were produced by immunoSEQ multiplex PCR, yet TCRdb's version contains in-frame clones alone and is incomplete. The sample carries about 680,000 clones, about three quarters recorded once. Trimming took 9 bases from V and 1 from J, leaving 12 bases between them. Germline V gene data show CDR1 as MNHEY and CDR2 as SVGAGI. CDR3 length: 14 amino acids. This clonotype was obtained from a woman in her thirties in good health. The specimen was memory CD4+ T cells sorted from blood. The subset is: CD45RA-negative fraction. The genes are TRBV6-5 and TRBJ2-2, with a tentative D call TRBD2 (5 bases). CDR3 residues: CASSGAENTGELFF. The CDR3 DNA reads TGTGCCAGTTCCGGAGCGGAGAACACCGGGGAGCTGTTTTTT.